Only a few counts were recorded for the clone carrying this T cell receptor beta chain. The antigen remains unidentified. The entry originates in a study of blood T cells in healthy people across ages. Study-level information: Template switching caught about one barcoded beta molecule for each two T cells. Study-wide points: Strongly correlated with naive T cell percentage was TCR beta diversity.

A sample-barcoded 5' primer and a J-beta primer mix were used in a second PCR of roughly 6 to 11 cycles. TCRdb analysed the 5' RACE reads with MiXCR anew, one entry per CDR3 protein. The sample lists 1.2 million to 1.5 million distinct CDR3 sequences, 42% occurring once. The clonotype originates from a woman between 18 and 29 years old in good health. Input material: blood.

DNA for the CDR3: TGCAGCGTTGAAGGGACAGCGTTTAACTATGGCTACACCTTC. Protein product: CSVEGTAFNYGYTF. The J gene is TRBJ1-2, the V gene TRBV29-1, with D possibly TRBD1 on 6 matching bases. The CDR3 totals 14 residues. Trimming took 1 base from V and 1 from J, leaving 10 bases between them. Germline-derived CDR1 and CDR2 are SQVTM and ANQGSEA.